Listed below are T cell receptor beta chains from one sample, sequenced in a study of T cells in Graves' hyperthyroidism and ophthalmopathy. TCRdb called the multiplex PCR reads again in MiXCR, with one record for every CDR3 protein. The sample consists of a few hundred thousand distinct CDR3 sequences, less than 20% of them appearing once. Specimen: blood. All receptors derive from a young man with Graves' ophthalmopathy. Both conserved end residues are part of each CDR3. A D gene is named only where the DNA matches it firmly. Clone size is shown for a subset of rows, as once, few, many or a class of expanded clone.

V	D	size	J	DNA	CDR3
TRBV7-2	-	few	TRBJ2-2	TGTGCCAGCAGCTTACAAAAAATCTCGGCCGGGGAGCTGTTTTTT	CASSLQKISAGELFF
TRBV18	-	many	TRBJ1-5	TGTGCCAGCTCACCAGCCCACGGGCCGAATCAGCCCCAGCATTTT	CASSPAHGPNQPQHF
TRBV7-8	TRBD2	many	TRBJ2-3	TGTGCCAGCAGCTTATATGGGGGGGGTGCAGATACGCAGTATTTT	CASSLYGGGADTQYF
TRBV6-1	-	many	TRBJ1-5	TGTGCCGCAGGGCGTACAGGGCTTAATCAGCCCCAGCATTTT	CAAGRTGLNQPQHF
TRBV28	TRBD1	-	TRBJ1-5	TGTGCCACCCGAGGGACAGTTTATAGCAATCAGCCCCAGCATTTT	CATRGTVYSNQPQHF
TRBV5-6	TRBD2	many	TRBJ2-3	TGTGCCAGCAGCTTGGCCAAACGGGGGGGCCTGACAGATACGCAGTATTTT	CASSLAKRGGLTDTQYF
TRBV5-1	-	few	TRBJ1-4	TGCGCCACCTCGACAGGATCGGGTGAAAAACTGTTTTTT	CATSTGSGEKLFF
TRBV28	TRBD1	-	TRBJ2-5	TGTGCCAGCAGTCTCAGACAGGGGGGAGAGACCCAGTACTTC	CASSLRQGGETQYF
TRBV9	TRBD1	many	TRBJ1-1	TGTGCCAGCAGCGTCCAGGGGGCTGGTGAAGCTTTCTTT	CASSVQGAGEAFF
TRBV6-1	TRBD2	many	TRBJ2-5	TGTGCCAGCAGTGAACAGGGACTAGCGGGGGGGTTTGAGACCCAGTACTTC	CASSEQGLAGGFETQYF
TRBV20-1	-	-	TRBJ1-1	TGCAGTGCTAGAGGCGGGGGGGCTGGCACTGAAGCTTTCTTT	CSARGGGAGTEAFF
TRBV5-1	-	few	TRBJ2-5	TGCGCCAGCAGCTTGTTGTCGGGGGTGGATCAAGAGACCCAGTACTTC	CASSLLSGVDQETQYF
TRBV20-1	TRBD1	many	TRBJ2-1	TGCAGTGCTCCCCGGACAGGGGGCAACAATGAGCAGTTCTTC	CSAPRTGGNNEQFF
TRBV6-5	TRBD1	many	TRBJ1-4	TGTGCCAGCAGTTACTGGACAGGGAGGGTTAATGAAAAACTGTTTTTT	CASSYWTGRVNEKLFF
TRBV10-3	TRBD1	-	TRBJ2-1	TGTGCCACCGGACAGGCCAATGAGCAGTTCTTC	CATGQANEQFF
TRBV20-1	TRBD1	-	TRBJ2-5	TGCAGTGCTAAGCTGGGACAGGGTGCAGAGACCCAGTACTTC	CSAKLGQGAETQYF
TRBV7-9	-	many	TRBJ1-2	TGTGCCAGCAGTTATATGGAAGGGGGTTTCGGCTACACCTTC	CASSYMEGGFGYTF
TRBV19	-	few	TRBJ1-5	TGTGCCAGTACCCCGATTGGGGACAATCAGCCCCAGCATTTT	CASTPIGDNQPQHF
TRBV6-1	TRBD1	few	TRBJ1-6	TGTGCCAGCAGCGGGACAGAGATCTATAATTCACCCCTCCACTTT	CASSGTEIYNSPLHF
TRBV10-3	-	-	TRBJ2-7	TGTGCCATCAGTGAGTCGGCGGATGAGCAGTACTTC	CAISESADEQYF
TRBV12-3/TRBV12-4	TRBD1	few	TRBJ2-2	TGTGCCAGCAGTTCAAGGACAGGGGTCACCGGGGAGCTGTTTTTT	CASSSRTGVTGELFF
TRBV20-1	-	few	TRBJ2-1	TGCAGTGCTTCGAAGGACACGGTCGCTGAGCAGTTCTTC	CSASKDTVAEQFF
TRBV24-1	-	-	TRBJ1-1	TGTGCCACCAGTGAGAGGGACTTGAACACTGAAGCTTTCTTT	CATSERDLNTEAFF
TRBV20-1	-	-	TRBJ2-3	TGCAGTGCTCCGGAGATCGGCACAGATACGCAGTATTTT	CSAPEIGTDTQYF
TRBV6-1	TRBD2	many	TRBJ2-7	TGTGCCAGCTTCGGGAGCGGGGGACTCTACGAGCAGTACTTC	CASFGSGGLYEQYF
TRBV12-3/TRBV12-4	TRBD1	many	TRBJ1-5	TGTGCCAGCAGGAGGGGAACAGGGGCAAATCAGCCCCAGCATTTT	CASRRGTGANQPQHF
TRBV3-1	-	many	TRBJ1-1	TGTGCCAGCAGACGGGATGCGGGGATGAACACTGAAGCTTTCTTT	CASRRDAGMNTEAFF
TRBV5-5	-	many	TRBJ1-3	TGTGCCAGCAGCTTACAAGGCTCCGGAAACACCATATATTTT	CASSLQGSGNTIYF
TRBV2	TRBD1	-	TRBJ1-4	TGTGCCAGCATCCTAGGACAGGGGAATGGAAAACTGTTTTTT	CASILGQGNGKLFF
TRBV7-9	-	-	TRBJ2-7	TGTGCCAGCAGCTTAGATGGGACACCCGCCTACGAGCAGTACTTC	CASSLDGTPAYEQYF
TRBV9	-	-	TRBJ1-2	TGTGCCAGCAGCCCCCGACCGGCTAACTATGGCTACACCTTC	CASSPRPANYGYTF
TRBV2	TRBD2	many	TRBJ2-1	TGTGCCAGCAGTTCCCGGACTAGCGGGGGGCTTAATGAGCAGTTCTTC	CASSSRTSGGLNEQFF
TRBV25-1	TRBD2	-	TRBJ2-5	TGTGCCAGCAGTGAATATGCGGCTAGCGGGGGCCCCCAGTACTTC	CASSEYAASGGPQYF
TRBV7-3	-	many	TRBJ2-6	TGTGCCAGCAGCCCCGACGGGGCCAACGTCCTGACTTTC	CASSPDGANVLTF
TRBV29-1	-	-	TRBJ2-2	TGCAGCGTTGACGGGGGGCGAGGCACCGGGGAGCTGTTTTTT	CSVDGGRGTGELFF
TRBV3-1	TRBD1	-	TRBJ2-1	TGTGCCAGCAGCCAAAAGACAGGGCGGGTCGGCAATGAGCAGTTCTTC	CASSQKTGRVGNEQFF
TRBV4-1	-	-	TRBJ1-1	TGCGCCAGCAGCCCCCTACATTTTTCGAACACTGAAGCTTTCTTT	CASSPLHFSNTEAFF
TRBV5-1	TRBD2	few	TRBJ2-7	TGCGCCAGCAGCTTGGGAAGGCTAGCGGCCTCCTACGAGCAGTACTTC	CASSLGRLAASYEQYF
TRBV7-8	-	-	TRBJ2-1	TGTGCCAGCAGCTTCGTGCAGGACAATGAGCAGTTCTTC	CASSFVQDNEQFF
TRBV20-1	TRBD1	many	TRBJ1-1	TGCAGTGCTCCACAGGGGAGGAACACTGAAGCTTTCTTT	CSAPQGRNTEAFF
TRBV4-1	-	-	TRBJ2-7	TGCGCCAGCAGCCCCCAGGGCCAGGGGCCGGACGAGCAGTACTTC	CASSPQGQGPDEQYF
TRBV6-1	-	many	TRBJ2-7	TGTGCCAGCCTGAAGGGGGACGGCTACGAGCAGTACTTC	CASLKGDGYEQYF
TRBV7-9	-	-	TRBJ1-5	TGTGCCAGCAGCTTAGCGCAAGGGTTCGGGCAGCCCCAGCATTTT	CASSLAQGFGQPQHF
TRBV5-1	-	few	TRBJ1-2	TGCGCCAGCAGCTTGGCGATGCAGGGCTTCGGCTATGGCTACACCTTC	CASSLAMQGFGYGYTF
TRBV5-5	TRBD1	many	TRBJ1-1	TGTGCCAGCAGCGAGACAGGGGCGCTCACTGAAGCTTTCTTT	CASSETGALTEAFF
TRBV6-5	-	many	TRBJ2-2	TGTGCCAGCAGTTACTCAGGGGGCACCGGGGAGCTGTTTTTT	CASSYSGGTGELFF
TRBV19	TRBD1	few	TRBJ2-7	TGTGCCAGTAGTCCCCGGGACAGGGACAACGAGCAGTACTTC	CASSPRDRDNEQYF
TRBV18	-	-	TRBJ2-5	TGTGCCAGCTCACCTCGTTTAGCGTACCAAGAGACCCAGTACTTC	CASSPRLAYQETQYF
TRBV27	TRBD1	-	TRBJ1-5	TGTGCCAGCAGTTTCAAGTGGACAGGGGATCAGCCCCAGCATTTT	CASSFKWTGDQPQHF